Sequencing of this TCR beta chain was carried out in a study of CD8+CD57+ T cells in acquired aplastic anemia. Across the study: The average for DNA from sorted CD4+ and CD8+ cells was roughly 3 ug. General study findings and limits: Significant differences in CD8+ Simpson's diversity were not observed between patients and controls. Patients and controls were found to share over 25 CD8+ CDR3 sequences.

This clonotype was seen many times. The antigen remains unidentified. For CDR3 and TCR beta VDJ profiling, genomic DNA was the template used. TCRdb re-called the reads through MiXCR, storing one row per CDR3 protein. The profile covers about 240,000 distinct CDR3 sequences, with approximately 50% appearing a single time and 7% to 9.5% taken by the ten largest. Patients selected for sequencing had displayed CD8+CD57+ cell expansion by flow cytometry. Untreated patients provided the blood samples, with no therapy given before sampling. Sequenced input: sorted CD4+, CD8+, or CD8+CD57+ T cells (not recorded which) from PBMCs. The TCR comes from a human donor with aplastic anemia.

The CDR3 DNA reads as TGTGCCAGCAGCACCCCCAGCGGGGGGTACAATGAGCAGTTCTTC. Translating it yields CASSTPSGGYNEQFF. The V and J genes are TRBV7-9 and TRBJ2-1; 9 bases match TRBD2. V lost 5 bases and J lost 4; bases outside the gene matches: 6. This CDR3 contains 15 residues. The germline V gene encodes CDR1 SEHNR and CDR2 FQNEAQ (reference sequence).